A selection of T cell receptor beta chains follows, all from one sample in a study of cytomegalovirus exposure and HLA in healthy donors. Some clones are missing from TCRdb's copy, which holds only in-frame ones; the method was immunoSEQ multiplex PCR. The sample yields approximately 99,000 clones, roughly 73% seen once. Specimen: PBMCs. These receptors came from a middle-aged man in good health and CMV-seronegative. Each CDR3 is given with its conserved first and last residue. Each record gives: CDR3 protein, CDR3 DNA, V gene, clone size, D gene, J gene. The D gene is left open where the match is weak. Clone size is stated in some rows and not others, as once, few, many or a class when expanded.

cdr3_aa: CASSQDSVQPQHF; cdr3_nt: TGTGCCAGCAGCCAAGATTCCGTTCAGCCCCAGCATTTT; v_call: TRBV14; clone_size: -; d_call: -; j_call: TRBJ1-5
cdr3_aa: CASSEQGGTDTQYF; cdr3_nt: TGTGCCAGCAGTGAACAGGGAGGCACAGATACGCAGTATTTT; v_call: TRBV11-3; clone_size: -; d_call: -; j_call: TRBJ2-3
cdr3_aa: CASSVDRGGETQYF; cdr3_nt: TGTGCCAGCAGCGTGGACAGGGGTGGGGAGACCCAGTACTTC; v_call: TRBV5-4; clone_size: -; d_call: TRBD1; j_call: TRBJ2-5
cdr3_aa: CASSFGHVNTEAFF; cdr3_nt: TGTGCCAGCAGCTTCGGACACGTGAACACTGAAGCTTTCTTT; v_call: TRBV27; clone_size: -; d_call: -; j_call: TRBJ1-1
cdr3_aa: CASSPGEGGRETQYF; cdr3_nt: TGTGCCAGCAGCCCCGGGGAGGGAGGGAGGGAGACCCAGTACTTC; v_call: TRBV7-3; clone_size: -; d_call: TRBD2; j_call: TRBJ2-5
cdr3_aa: CASSYRPETQYF; cdr3_nt: TGTGCCAGCAGTTACAGGCCAGAGACCCAGTACTTC; v_call: TRBV2; clone_size: -; d_call: -; j_call: TRBJ2-5
cdr3_aa: CAVSRGGETQYF; cdr3_nt: TGTGCCGTCTCTAGGGGGGGGGAGACCCAGTACTTC; v_call: TRBV10-3; clone_size: -; d_call: -; j_call: TRBJ2-5
cdr3_aa: CSVGGTGGLETQYF; cdr3_nt: TGCAGCGTTGGTGGGACAGGGGGCTTAGAGACCCAGTACTTC; v_call: TRBV29-1; clone_size: -; d_call: TRBD1; j_call: TRBJ2-5
cdr3_aa: CASSLAGGVEQYF; cdr3_nt: TGTGCCAGCAGCTTGGCCGGGGGGGTCGAGCAGTACTTC; v_call: TRBV5-6; clone_size: few; d_call: TRBD2; j_call: TRBJ2-7
cdr3_aa: CASSQQDRGQGETQYF; cdr3_nt: TGCGCCAGCAGCCAACAGGACAGGGGGCAGGGGGAGACCCAGTACTTC; v_call: TRBV4-1; clone_size: -; d_call: TRBD1; j_call: TRBJ2-5
cdr3_aa: CASSGAGGWTDTQYF; cdr3_nt: TGTGCCAGCAGTGGAGCGGGGGGGTGGACAGATACGCAGTATTTT; v_call: TRBV5-4; clone_size: -; d_call: TRBD2; j_call: TRBJ2-3
cdr3_aa: CASSLERRSRGPRDTQYF; cdr3_nt: TGTGCCAGCAGCTTAGAGCGCCGATCCAGGGGACCTCGAGATACGCAGTATTTT; v_call: TRBV11-2; clone_size: -; d_call: -; j_call: TRBJ2-3
cdr3_aa: CAISPGGETQYF; cdr3_nt: TGTGCCATCAGTCCGGGGGGAGAGACCCAGTACTTC; v_call: TRBV10-3; clone_size: -; d_call: TRBD2; j_call: TRBJ2-5
cdr3_aa: CASSLGLAVYEQYF; cdr3_nt: TGTGCCAGCAGCTTGGGACTAGCGGTCTACGAGCAGTACTTC; v_call: TRBV5-6; clone_size: -; d_call: TRBD2; j_call: TRBJ2-7
cdr3_aa: CASSIRTENTEAFF; cdr3_nt: TGTGCCAGTAGTATCAGGACAGAAAACACTGAAGCTTTCTTT; v_call: TRBV19; clone_size: -; d_call: -; j_call: TRBJ1-1
cdr3_aa: CASSRDSFRSPLHF; cdr3_nt: TGTGCCAGCAGCCGGGACTCTTTTCGTTCACCCCTCCACTTT; v_call: TRBV7-9; clone_size: -; d_call: -; j_call: TRBJ1-6
cdr3_aa: CASSGGSHNEQFF; cdr3_nt: TGTGCCAGCAGTGGGGGCAGTCATAATGAGCAGTTCTTC; v_call: TRBV2; clone_size: -; d_call: -; j_call: TRBJ2-1
cdr3_aa: CASSSGTGGRETQYF; cdr3_nt: TGTGCCAGCAGTTCTGGGACAGGGGGGAGGGAGACCCAGTACTTC; v_call: TRBV6-6; clone_size: few; d_call: TRBD1; j_call: TRBJ2-5
cdr3_aa: CASRSGPGQGSTEAFF; cdr3_nt: TGTGCAAGTCGCTCCGGGCCGGGACAGGGGAGCACTGAAGCTTTCTTT; v_call: TRBV12-2; clone_size: -; d_call: -; j_call: TRBJ1-1
cdr3_aa: CAITGQGAWDEQFF; cdr3_nt: TGTGCCATCACCGGACAGGGGGCGTGGGATGAGCAGTTCTTC; v_call: TRBV10-3; clone_size: -; d_call: TRBD1; j_call: TRBJ2-1
cdr3_aa: CASSSTSGTIQETQYF; cdr3_nt: TGTGCCAGCAGTAGTACTAGCGGGACCATCCAAGAGACCCAGTACTTC; v_call: TRBV7-6; clone_size: -; d_call: TRBD2; j_call: TRBJ2-5
cdr3_aa: CASSKGGSLGQETQYF; cdr3_nt: TGTGCCAGCAGCAAAGGGGGTTCACTAGGCCAAGAGACCCAGTACTTC; v_call: TRBV21-1; clone_size: -; d_call: -; j_call: TRBJ2-5
cdr3_aa: CASTLGQGLNTEAFF; cdr3_nt: TGTGCCAGCACCTTAGGACAGGGACTGAACACTGAAGCTTTCTTT; v_call: TRBV2; clone_size: -; d_call: TRBD1; j_call: TRBJ1-1
cdr3_aa: CASRKYLDRTNTEAFF; cdr3_nt: TGTGCCAGCAGAAAGTATCTAGACAGAACGAACACTGAAGCTTTCTTT; v_call: TRBV6-6; clone_size: -; d_call: -; j_call: TRBJ1-1
cdr3_aa: CASSEERTEAFF; cdr3_nt: TGTGCCAGCAGTGAGGAGAGGACTGAAGCTTTCTTT; v_call: TRBV2; clone_size: -; d_call: -; j_call: TRBJ1-1
cdr3_aa: CASSFLYQETQYF; cdr3_nt: TGTGCCAGCAGTTTTTTATACCAAGAGACCCAGTACTTC; v_call: TRBV27; clone_size: -; d_call: -; j_call: TRBJ2-5
cdr3_aa: CASSEWGQIENSPLHF; cdr3_nt: TGTGCCAGCAGTGAATGGGGCCAGATAGAAAATTCACCCCTCCACTTT; v_call: TRBV6-1; clone_size: -; d_call: -; j_call: TRBJ1-6
cdr3_aa: CASSPRTSGDLRETQYF; cdr3_nt: TGTGCCAGCAGCCCAAGGACTAGCGGGGATTTGCGGGAGACCCAGTACTTC; v_call: TRBV5-4; clone_size: -; d_call: TRBD2; j_call: TRBJ2-5
cdr3_aa: CASSLGGVRADTQYF; cdr3_nt: TGTGCCAGCAGCTTGGGAGGTGTACGCGCAGATACGCAGTATTTT; v_call: TRBV5-4; clone_size: -; d_call: -; j_call: TRBJ2-3
cdr3_aa: CASSLVEGPYYGYTF; cdr3_nt: TGTGCCAGCAGCTTGGTGGAGGGGCCCTACTATGGCTACACCTTC; v_call: TRBV5-5; clone_size: -; d_call: -; j_call: TRBJ1-2
cdr3_aa: CAWGTDRVGTEAFF; cdr3_nt: TGTGCCTGGGGAACAGACAGGGTCGGCACTGAAGCTTTCTTT; v_call: TRBV30; clone_size: -; d_call: TRBD1; j_call: TRBJ1-1
cdr3_aa: CASSLGQSNYGYTF; cdr3_nt: TGTGCCAGCAGCTTGGGACAGTCGAACTATGGCTACACCTTC; v_call: TRBV13; clone_size: -; d_call: TRBD1; j_call: TRBJ1-2
cdr3_aa: CASSRQGRTGELFF; cdr3_nt: TGTGCCAGCAGCCGACAGGGTCGGACCGGGGAGCTGTTTTTT; v_call: TRBV7-2; clone_size: -; d_call: TRBD1; j_call: TRBJ2-2